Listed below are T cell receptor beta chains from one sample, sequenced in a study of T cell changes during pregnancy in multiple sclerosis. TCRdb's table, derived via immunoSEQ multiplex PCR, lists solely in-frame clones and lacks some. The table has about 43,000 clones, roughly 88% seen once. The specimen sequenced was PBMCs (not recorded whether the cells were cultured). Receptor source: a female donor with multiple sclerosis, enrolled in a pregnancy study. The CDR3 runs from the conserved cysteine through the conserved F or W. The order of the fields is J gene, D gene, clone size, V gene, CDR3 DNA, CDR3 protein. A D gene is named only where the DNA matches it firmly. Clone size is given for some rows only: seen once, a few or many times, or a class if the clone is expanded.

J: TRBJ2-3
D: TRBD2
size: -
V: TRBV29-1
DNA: TGCAGCGTGGTTGGACTAGCGGGGCCTTCAGATACGCAGTATTTT
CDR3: CSVVGLAGPSDTQYF

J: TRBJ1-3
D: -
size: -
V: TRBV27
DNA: TGTGCCAGCAGTGCAGCCTCTGGAAACACCATATATTTT
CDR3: CASSAASGNTIYF

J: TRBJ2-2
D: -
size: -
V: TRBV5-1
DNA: TGCGCCAGCAGCTTACAGGTGAACACCGGGGAGCTGTTTTTT
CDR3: CASSLQVNTGELFF

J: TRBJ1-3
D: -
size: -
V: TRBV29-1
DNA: TGCAGCGCCACTTTTTCGGGCCCCTCGACGGGGCCTACTCGCTCTGGAAACACCATATATTTT
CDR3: CSATFSGPSTGPTRSGNTIYF

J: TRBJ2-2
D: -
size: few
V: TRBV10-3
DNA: TGTGCCATCAGTGAGTCGACGGGGGGACAGAACACCGGGGAGCTGTTTTTT
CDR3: CAISESTGGQNTGELFF

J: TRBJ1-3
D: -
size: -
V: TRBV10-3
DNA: TGTGCCATTGCGGCAGACTCTGGAAACACCATATATTTT
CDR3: CAIAADSGNTIYF

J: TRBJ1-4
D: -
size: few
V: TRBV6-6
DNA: TGTGCCAGCAGTTACGCAGGGACTAATGAAAAACTGTTTTTT
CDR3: CASSYAGTNEKLFF

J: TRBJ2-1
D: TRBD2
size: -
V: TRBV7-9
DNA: TGTGCCAGCAGCTCCGCAGGCGGGAGCTTCTACAATGAGCAGTTCTTC
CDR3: CASSSAGGSFYNEQFF

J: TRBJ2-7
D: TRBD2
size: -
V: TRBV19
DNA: TGTGCCACTAGATTGACTAGCGGTGCCTACGAGCAGTACTTC
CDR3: CATRLTSGAYEQYF

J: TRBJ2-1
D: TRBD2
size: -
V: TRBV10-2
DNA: TGCGCCAGCAGTAGCGGGAGGGTCAACAATGAGCAGTTCTTC
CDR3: CASSSGRVNNEQFF

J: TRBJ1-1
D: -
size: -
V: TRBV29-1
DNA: TGCAGCGTCGCCCGGGGCACTGAAGCTTTCTTT
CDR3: CSVARGTEAFF

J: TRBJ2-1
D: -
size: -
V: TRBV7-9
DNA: TGTGCCAGCAGCTTAGACGTCGATTCTGGCAATGAGCAGTTCTTC
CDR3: CASSLDVDSGNEQFF

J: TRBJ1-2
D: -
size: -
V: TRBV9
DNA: TGTGCCAGCAGCACACGAACGGAGGGAACGCCACCCAACTATGGCTACACCTTC
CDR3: CASSTRTEGTPPNYGYTF

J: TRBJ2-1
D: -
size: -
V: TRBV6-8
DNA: TGTGCCAGCAGTTACCAAAAGACAGGCGAATCCTACAATGAGCAGTTCTTC
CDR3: CASSYQKTGESYNEQFF

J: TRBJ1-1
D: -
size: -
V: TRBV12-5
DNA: TGTGCTAGTGGTACAGACAGAAGAATGAACACTGAAGCTTTCTTT
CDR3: CASGTDRRMNTEAFF